The subject of this entry is one TCR beta chain. The entry originates in a study of CD8 T cells in Susac syndrome. The RNA, about 0.45 to 1 ug, was put through reverse transcription using random hexamers. TCRdb itself ran the immunoSEQ multiplex PCR reads through MiXCR, one entry per CDR3 protein. The table shows about 140,000 distinct CDR3 sequences, with about 94% occurring only once. The CDR3 consists of 17 residues. The V gene lost 2 bases and the J gene lost 6 bases, with 23 bases spanning the gap. Sequenced: CD8+ T cells from PBMCs. This receptor was identified in a human donor in good health. This chain joins TRBV23-1 and TRBJ2-7; D is possibly TRBD2 (6 bases). TRBV23-1 is marked as an open reading frame, function uncertain. This CDR3 is CASSQPGRYFPDAEQYF. The CDR3 bases are TGCGCCAGCAGTCAACCCGGGAGATATTTCCCTGACGCCGAGCAGTACTTC.